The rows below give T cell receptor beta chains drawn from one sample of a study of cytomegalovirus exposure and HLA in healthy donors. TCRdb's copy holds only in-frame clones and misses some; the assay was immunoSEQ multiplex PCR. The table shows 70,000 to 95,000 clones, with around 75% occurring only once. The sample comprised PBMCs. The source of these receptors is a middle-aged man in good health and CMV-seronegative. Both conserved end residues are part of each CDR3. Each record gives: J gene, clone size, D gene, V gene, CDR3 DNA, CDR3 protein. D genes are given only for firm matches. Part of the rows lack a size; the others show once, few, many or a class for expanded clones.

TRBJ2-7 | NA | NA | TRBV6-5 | TGTGCCAGCAATCCGACAGGTGAAGCCTACGAGCAGTACTTC | CASNPTGEAYEQYF
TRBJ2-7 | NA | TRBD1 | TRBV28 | TGTGCCAGCAAGACAGGGGGGGTCTACGAGCAGTACTTC | CASKTGGVYEQYF
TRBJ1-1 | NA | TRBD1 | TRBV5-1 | TGCGCCAGCACCGAGACAGGGGCGTCGTACACTGAAGCTTTCTTT | CASTETGASYTEAFF
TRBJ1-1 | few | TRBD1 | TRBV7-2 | TGTGCCAGCAGCTTAGACAGGGGCGTCGTGAACACTGAAGCTTTCTTT | CASSLDRGVVNTEAFF
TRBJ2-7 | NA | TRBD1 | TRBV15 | TGTGCCACCAGCAGAGATTATGAGGGGACCTCGGACAGGATACTCTACGAGCAGTACTTC | CATSRDYEGTSDRILYEQYF
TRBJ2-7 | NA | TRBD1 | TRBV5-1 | TGCGCCAGCAGCTGGACAGGCAACGAGCAGTACTTC | CASSWTGNEQYF
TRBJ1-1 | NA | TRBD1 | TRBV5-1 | TGCGCCAGCAGCCTAGGGACAGGAAGGAACACTGAAGCTTTCTTT | CASSLGTGRNTEAFF
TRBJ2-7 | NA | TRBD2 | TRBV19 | TGTGCCAGTAGTATTGGGAGAGCGGGATACGAGCAGTACTTC | CASSIGRAGYEQYF
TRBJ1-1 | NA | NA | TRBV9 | TGTGCCAGCAGCGTACAACCAGGGGCGAGCTCTGAAGCTTTCTTT | CASSVQPGASSEAFF
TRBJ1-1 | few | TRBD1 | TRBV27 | TGTGCCAGCACAGGACAGGGGAGGACTGAAGCTTTCTTT | CASTGQGRTEAFF
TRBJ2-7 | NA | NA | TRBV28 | TGTGCCAGCGCGGGGTCCCTCTCCTACGAGCAGTACTTC | CASAGSLSYEQYF
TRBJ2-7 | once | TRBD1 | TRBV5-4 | TGTGCCAGCAGCAGCGGACAGGCCAGCTCCTACGAGCAGTACTTC | CASSSGQASSYEQYF
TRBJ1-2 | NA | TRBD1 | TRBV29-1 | TGCAGCGTTGACGTTGGACAGGGGTACTATGGCTACACCTTC | CSVDVGQGYYGYTF
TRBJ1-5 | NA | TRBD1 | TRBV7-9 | TGTGCCAGCAGCGAGTATACAGGGGGCGAAGAGCCCCAGCATTTT | CASSEYTGGEEPQHF
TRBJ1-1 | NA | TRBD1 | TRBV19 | TGTGCCAGTAGTAGGGACAGGCAGAACACTGAAGCTTTCTTT | CASSRDRQNTEAFF
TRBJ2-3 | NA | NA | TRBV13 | TGTGCCAGCAGCTCCTTAACTAGAACGTACGGGGGTACGCAGTATTTT | CASSSLTRTYGGTQYF
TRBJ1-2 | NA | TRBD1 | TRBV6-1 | TGTGCCACTTGGGGGACAGAGATTCCCTATGGCTACACCTTC | CATWGTEIPYGYTF
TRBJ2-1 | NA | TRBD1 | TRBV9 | TGTGCCAGCAGCGTAAATCCAGCAGGGGGCTACAATGAGCAGTTCTTC | CASSVNPAGGYNEQFF
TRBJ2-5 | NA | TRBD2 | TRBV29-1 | TGCAGCACGGGAGGAGGGTGGGGAGAGACCCAGTACTTC | CSTGGGWGETQYF
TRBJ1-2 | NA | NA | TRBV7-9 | TGTGCCAGCAGCTTAGAAGGGGCAGGTCTTCGGGGCTACACCTTC | CASSLEGAGLRGYTF
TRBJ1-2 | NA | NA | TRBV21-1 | TGTGCCAGCCGAAAAACAGGGAGCTATGGCTACACCTTC | CASRKTGSYGYTF
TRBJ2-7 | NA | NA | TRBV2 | TGTGCCAGTCAACAGGCCCACCTCAGCGGGGAGCAGTACTTC | CASQQAHLSGEQYF
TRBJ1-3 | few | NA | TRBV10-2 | TGCGCCAGCAGTCCTTCGACAGTCTCTGGAAACACCATATATTTT | CASSPSTVSGNTIYF
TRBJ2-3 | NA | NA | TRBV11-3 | TGTGCCAGCAGCTTTTTTGGGGAGAGCACAGATACGCAGTATTTT | CASSFFGESTDTQYF